These 23 T cell receptor beta chains share one sample of origin, sequenced in a study of Graves' ophthalmopathy and Graves' hyperthyroidism. Amplification of the TCR beta CDR3 regions used RNA transcripts (as template). RT-PCR in the first round used HTBI primers; a second-round multiplex PCR followed. TCRdb called the multiplex PCR reads again in MiXCR, with one record for every CDR3 protein. Of about 370,000 distinct CDR3 sequences listed, around 19% are singletons. Specimen: peripheral blood. The receptors were gathered from a woman aged 18-35 years with Graves' ophthalmopathy.

This clonotype was seen many times. CDR3 residues: CASSPMGTLSYEQYF. CDR3 bases: TGTGCCAGCAGCCCGATGGGCACCCTCTCCTACGAGCAGTACTTC. The chain joins TRBV13 to TRBJ2-7; D is unclear. Trimming pared 5 bases from V and 0 bases from J, leaving 14 bases between. The CDR3 contains 15 residues. CDR1 and CDR2 from the germline V gene are PRHDT and FYEKMQ (reference sequence).

Remarks on this clonotype: This may arise from a read error, as a much more abundant clone is one base away. The final CDR3 position lacks the conserved phenylalanine or tryptophan, pointing to a likely read error. The chain employs TRBV29-1 and TRBJ2-5, with D unresolved. This CDR3 comprises 10 residues. The germline V gene has CDR1 SQVTM and CDR2 ANQGSEA. The V end was cut by 2 bases, the J end by 4 bases, with 2 bases between. CDR3 region: CSVERETQYY. The CDR3 region has the DNA TGCAGCGTTGAACGAGAGACCCAGTACTAC.

In this sample, this clonotype turned up many times. DNA for the CDR3: TGTGCCTCAAGCGGGAGAGCCACAGATACGCAGTATTTT. Translation: CASSGRATDTQYF. The rearrangement joins TRBV10-3 to TRBJ2-3; 8 bases map to TRBD2. Germline V lookup: CDR1 ENHRY, CDR2 SYGVKD. The CDR3 length is 13 residues. Germline trimming cut 11 bases from V and 2 bases from J; bases unmatched to any gene: 6.

The table lists this clonotype with many counts. The chain combines TRBV6-2 or TRBV6-3 with TRBJ1-1; tentative D call: TRBD1 (6 bases). This CDR3 comprises 18 residues. The ends were cut back, 2 bases at V and 1 base at J, with 20 bases in the middle. Germline V gene lookup returns CDR1 MNHEY and CDR2 SVGEGT. The CDR3 bases are TGTGCCAGCAGTTACGGAAGATTCCGGGACACGTGGAACACTGAAGCTTTCTTT. Encoded protein: CASSYGRFRDTWNTEAFF.

The genes are TRBV27 and TRBJ2-7; 10 bases align to TRBD2. The germline V gene encodes CDR1 MNHEY and CDR2 SMNVEV (reference sequence). This CDR3 is built from 17 residues. The V segment lost 0 bases and the J segment 4 bases; nucleotides outside the gene matches: 9. CDR3 amino acids: CASSLSGLARGWYEQYF. CDR3 DNA sequence: TGTGCCAGCAGTTTATCGGGACTAGCGAGGGGATGGTACGAGCAGTACTTC.

This clonotype has ten or more counts. The CDR3 reads CASKRQGSSEQYF. CDR3 nucleotide sequence: TGTGCCAGCAAGCGTCAGGGCAGTTCCGAGCAGTACTTC. The chain is built from TRBV6-5 and TRBJ2-7; TRBD1 is a possible D gene (5 bases). Trimming left V 7 bases short and J 6 bases short, with 16 bases between. Germline CDR1 is MNHEY and CDR2 is SVGAGI. This CDR3 spans 13 amino acids.

The table lists this clonotype with many counts. The V call is TRBV29-1, the J call TRBJ1-2; 9 bases fit TRBD1. The CDR3 contains 11 residues. V was clipped by 7 bases and J by 6 bases; unmatched bases: 3. Germline CDR1 and CDR2: SQVTM and ANQGSEA. This CDR3 reads CSAGQGNGYTF. The CDR3 coding sequence is TGCAGCGCCGGACAGGGGAATGGCTACACCTTC.

This clonotype was observed many times. The chain combines TRBV7-3 with TRBJ2-2, with D possibly TRBD2 on 6 matching bases. Looked up from germline, CDR1 is SGHTA and CDR2 is FQGTGA. This CDR3 has 14 amino acids. V gave up 5 bases and J gave up 6 bases, with 13 bases separating them. The CDR3 DNA follows: TGTGCCAGCAGCAGCCGGGGGAGACCCGGGGAGCTGTTTTTT. Translation: CASSSRGRPGELFF.

In its sample, this clonotype was seen many times. The rearrangement joins TRBV7-2 to TRBJ2-7, with D uncertain. Germline CDR1 reads SGHTA; CDR2 reads FQGNSA. This CDR3 spans 13 amino acids. V dropped 4 bases and J dropped 2 bases, with 9 bases sitting between them. This CDR3 reads CASSSTWTYEQYF. The CDR3 DNA reads TGTGCCAGCAGCTCAACCTGGACCTACGAGCAGTACTTC.

The chain is built from TRBV7-2 and TRBJ2-5; D not resolved. CDR1 and CDR2 from the germline V gene are SGHTA and FQGNSA. There are 14 residues in the CDR3. V shed 3 bases and J shed 5 bases, with 13 bases lying between them. The CDR3 loop reads CASSLGILGETQYF. CDR3 bases: TGTGCCAGCAGCTTGGGAATTTTGGGGGAGACCCAGTACTTC.

The table lists this clonotype with many counts. The chain carries TRBV6-2 or TRBV6-3 and TRBJ1-2, with TRBD1 matching over 8 bases. Trimming took 2 bases from V and 4 from J; bases not matched to a gene: 3. This CDR3 contains 14 residues. From germline, CDR1 is MNHEY and CDR2 SVGEGT. CDR3 loop: CASSYQGAGYGYTF. DNA for the CDR3: TGTGCCAGCAGTTACCAGGGGGCAGGCTATGGCTACACCTTC.

This clonotype was detected many times. The genes are TRBV12-3 or TRBV12-4 and TRBJ2-7, with 7 bases that match TRBD2. The CDR3 contains 15 residues. J gave up 1 base and V 6 bases, and 9 bases lay outside the gene matches. The CDR3: CASSPRGRGSYEQYF. The CDR3 DNA reads as TGTGCCAGCAGCCCCCGCGGGAGAGGTTCCTACGAGCAGTACTTC.

This clonotype was recorded many times. At one end, the junction sequence differs from germline, possibly due to a read error. The rearrangement joins TRBV30 to TRBJ2-7; 7 bases are a match to TRBD2. The CDR3 consists of 15 residues. CDR1 is GTSNPN and CDR2 is SVGIG in the germline V gene (reference sequence). The CDR3 reads CAWSVAAGVRYEQYF. CDR3 nucleotides: TGTGCTTGGAGCGTAGCTGCGGGGGTACGCTACGAGCAGTACTTC. Full variable domain (rest looked up from reference TRBV30 and TRBJ2-7): SQTIHQWPATLVQPVGSPLSLECTVEGTSNPNLYWYRQAAGRGLQLLFYSVGIGQISSEVPQNLSASRPQDRQFILSSKKLLLSDSGFYLCAWSVAAGVRYEQYFGPGTRLTVT.

This clonotype was seen repeatedly, ten times or more. The chain joins TRBV11-2 to TRBJ1-2; TRBD1 matches 9 bases. V shed 0 bases, J shed 5 bases, and the junction held 13 bases outside the gene matches. CDR1 and CDR2 from the germline V gene are SGHAT and FQNNGV. The CDR3 runs to 18 residues. For the CDR3, the DNA is TGTGCCAGCAGCTTAGACAGCGGACAGGGGACTCCCGGTTATGGCTACACCTTC. Translation: CASSLDSGQGTPGYGYTF.

This clonotype was counted at least ten times. The genes are TRBV6-4 and TRBJ2-3; 10 positions match TRBD2. The V and J ends lost 0 bases and 0 bases, in that order; junction bases with no gene match: 0. The CDR3 has 16 residues. The V gene's germline CDR1 is MRHNA and CDR2 SNTAGT. The DNA of the CDR3 is TGTGCCAGCAGTGACTCGACTAGCGGGAGCACAGATACGCAGTATTTT. The encoded protein is CASSDSTSGSTDTQYF.

This clonotype was recorded many times. The chain employs TRBV6-2 or TRBV6-3 and TRBJ2-7; D is unclear. Germline CDR1 is MNHEY and CDR2 is SVGEGT. V lost 0 bases and J 2 bases, leaving 5 bases between the germline ends. The CDR3 loop spans 13 amino acids. For the CDR3, the DNA is TGTGCCAGCAGTTACTCGATCCCCTACGAGCAGTACTTC. It encodes CASSYSIPYEQYF.

This chain connects TRBV28 to TRBJ2-5, with 7 bases fitting TRBD2. V lost 3 bases and J lost 5; bases outside the gene matches: 6. Germline V gene sequence: CDR1 MDHEN, CDR2 SYDVKM. The CDR3 has 14 amino acids. The CDR3, as DNA: TGTGCCAGCAGTTTCCTCGGGACTACGGAGACCCAGTACTTC. Encoded protein: CASSFLGTTETQYF.

Many counts were recorded for this clonotype. J is TRBJ2-7 and V is TRBV11-2; the D is unclear. Trimming took 1 base from V and 5 from J, leaving 12 bases between them. The CDR3 consists of 14 residues. Per the germline V gene, CDR1 is SGHAT and CDR2 is FQNNGV. CDR3 in DNA: TGTGCCAGCAGCTTAGTTCGTACAGCCGACGAGCAGTACTTC. It translates to CASSLVRTADEQYF.

Ten or more counts support this clonotype. The gene calls are TRBV29-1 and TRBJ2-1; D might be TRBD2 (7 bases). This CDR3 is built from 17 residues. V was cut by 1 base and J by 2 bases, with 18 bases left in between. From germline, CDR1 is SQVTM and CDR2 ANQGSEA. In DNA form, the CDR3 reads TGCAGCGTTGAAGTCAGGTTAAGGGGGGGAACCTACAATGAGCAGTTCTTC. This codes for CSVEVRLRGGTYNEQFF.

This clonotype was counted many times. The chain recombines TRBV5-1 with TRBJ2-5; D gene ambiguous. Germline V CDR1 and CDR2: SGHRS, YFSETQ. The CDR3 sequence is 14 residues long. The germline V and J ends were trimmed by 0 bases and 1 base, with 7 bases remaining between them. The CDR3 reads CASSLGLLQETQYF. CDR3 bases: TGCGCCAGCAGCTTGGGGCTTCTCCAAGAGACCCAGTACTTC.

As DNA, the CDR3 is TGTGCCAGCAGCTTAGGTGTAGTCCGGAACACTGAAGCTTTCTTT. Translated, it gives CASSLGVVRNTEAFF. This rearrangement joins TRBV7-2 to TRBJ1-1; D remains ambiguous. Trimming removed 1 base from V and 1 base from J, with 10 bases in between. Looked up from germline, CDR1 is SGHTA and CDR2 is FQGNSA. This CDR3 is built from 15 residues.

This clonotype was recorded at least ten times. The V and J genes are TRBV20-1 and TRBJ2-5; D unresolved. The CDR3 loop spans 14 amino acids. Germline V CDR1 and CDR2: DFQATT, SNEGSKA (reference sequence). Between the trimmed V and J ends, which lost 0 bases and 2 bases, there was a span of 10 bases. CDR3 sequence (DNA): TGCAGTGCTAGAGAAGGAAGGCAACAAGAGACCCAGTACTTC. Its translation: CSAREGRQQETQYF.

The sample holds many counts of this clonotype. CDR3 nucleotide sequence: TGTGCCAGCAGGAAGGGGGTGGGTCTGAACACTGAAGCTTTCTTT. This codes for CASRKGVGLNTEAFF. The chain is built from TRBV6-1 and TRBJ1-1, with a weak D call TRBD1 (6 bases). Germline V gene lookup returns CDR1 MNHNS and CDR2 SASEGT. The CDR3 contains 15 residues. The V and J ends lost 6 bases and 0 bases respectively, with 14 bases between them.